This record covers a single T cell receptor beta chain. Its specificity is unknown. Using genomic DNA as the template, TCR beta VDJ and CDR3 profiling was carried out. TCRdb reprocessed the reads via MiXCR and lists one record per CDR3 protein. The sample lists tens of thousands of distinct CDR3 sequences; about half were seen once. Germline loops: CDR1 ENHRY, CDR2 SYGVKD. The CDR3 totals 17 residues. With V trimmed by 2 bases and J by 1 base, 8 bases remained unmatched. The sample originates from a study of CD8+CD57+ T cells in acquired aplastic anemia. For the study at large: Sorted CD4+ and CD8+ cells yielded DNA averaging around 3.2 ug. Reads per healthy sample averaged around 10 million (CD4+) and 11 million to 13 million (CD8+). Study-wide points: Some 28 sequences, all CD8+ CDR3, were shared between patients and controls. The study found no significant CD8+ Simpson's diversity difference between patients and controls.

The sequence came from a human donor in good health, serving as a control. The chain is built from TRBV10-3 and TRBJ2-3, with 8 bases identical to TRBD2. The sequencing sample was made of sorted CD4+, CD8+, or CD8+CD57+ T cells (not recorded which) from PBMCs. CDR3 nucleotide sequence: TGTGCCATCAGTGAGGCGGGAGGAGAATCTGGCACAGATACGCAGTATTTT. Translating gives CAISEAGGESGTDTQYF.